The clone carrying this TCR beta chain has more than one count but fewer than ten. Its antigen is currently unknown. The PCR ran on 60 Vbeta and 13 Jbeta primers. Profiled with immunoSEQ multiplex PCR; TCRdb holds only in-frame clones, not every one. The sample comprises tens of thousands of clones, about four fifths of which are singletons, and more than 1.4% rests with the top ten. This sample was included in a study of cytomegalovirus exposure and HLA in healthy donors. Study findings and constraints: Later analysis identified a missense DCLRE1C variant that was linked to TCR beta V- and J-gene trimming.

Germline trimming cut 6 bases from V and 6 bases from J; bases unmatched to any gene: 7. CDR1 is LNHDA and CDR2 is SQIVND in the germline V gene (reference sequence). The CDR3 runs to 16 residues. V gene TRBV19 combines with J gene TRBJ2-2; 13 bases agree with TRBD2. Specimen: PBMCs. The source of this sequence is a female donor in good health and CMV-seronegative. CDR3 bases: TGTGCCAGTAGCATACTAGCGGGGGGGTTCCCCGGGGAGCTGTTTTTT. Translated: CASSILAGGFPGELFF.